This T cell receptor (beta chain) was documented in a study of cytomegalovirus exposure and HLA in healthy donors. The CDR3 extends over 16 amino acids. Germline CDR1 and CDR2: SGHNT and YYREEE (reference sequence). With 4 bases removed from V and 0 bases from J, the gap between germline ends came to 16 bases. Primers included in the PCR were 60 Vbeta and 13 Jbeta primers. Using immunoSEQ multiplex PCR, the repertoire was profiled, and TCRdb retains in-frame clones only, with some absent. This table has about 250,000 clones, around 90% appearing once. The chain carries TRBV5-4 and TRBJ1-1; weak D call: TRBD1 (5 bases). The sequence derives from a girl aged 2-10 years in good health and CMV-seronegative. Sequenced material: PBMCs. This CDR3 is CASSPVGPGMNTEAFF. Here the CDR3 DNA reads TGTGCCAGCAGCCCGGTAGGGCCAGGGATGAACACTGAAGCTTTCTTT.